Below are 25 T cell receptor beta chains sequenced from a single sample in a study of blood T cell repertoires in COVID-19. The method was immunoSEQ multiplex PCR; TCRdb's version includes in-frame clones alone and lacks a portion of them. The sample holds 300,000 to 400,000 clones, almost 90% seen once. Material for sequencing was peripheral blood. The receptor source for this set is a young woman with COVID-19, enrolled during active disease.

The chain carries TRBV12-3 or TRBV12-4 and TRBJ1-2; D call uncertain. Trimming left V 3 bases short and J 4 bases short, with 9 bases between. CDR3 length: 13 amino acids. CDR3 DNA sequence: TGTGCCAGCAGTTTTGCAGGAAGCTATGGCTACACCTTC. It encodes CASSFAGSYGYTF.

This clone was recorded a few times. The J gene is TRBJ1-2, the V gene TRBV27, with a tentative D call TRBD1 (6 bases). V lost 6 bases to trimming and J lost 4 bases, with 21 bases between them. Germline lookup yields CDR1 MNHEY and CDR2 SMNVEV (reference sequence). The CDR3 has 16 amino acids. DNA for the CDR3: TGTGCCAGCAGAGCCACGTCGACAGGCACCTCCTATGGCTACACCTTC. This codes for CASRATSTGTSYGYTF.

This clone has only one observation. The V and J genes are TRBV11-2 and TRBJ1-1, with 7 bases lining up with TRBD1. This CDR3 comprises 14 residues. V lost 5 bases and J lost 1; bases outside the gene matches: 4. Germline assignment: CDR1 SGHAT and CDR2 FQNNGV. This CDR3 is CASSRRTGNTEAFF. CDR3 sequence (DNA): TGTGCCAGCAGCCGACGGACAGGGAACACTGAAGCTTTCTTT.

The rearrangement uses TRBV3-1 (or the pseudogene TRBV3-2) and TRBJ2-5; 7 bases are shared with TRBD1. The CDR3 is 15 residues long. Unmatched junction bases numbered 3, after V lost 1 base and J lost 1 base. The V gene's germline CDR1 is LGHDT and CDR2 YNNKEL (reference sequence). The DNA of the CDR3 is TGTGCCAGCAGCCAAGGGACAGGCTCCCAAGAGACCCAGTACTTC. This sequence encodes CASSQGTGSQETQYF.

The J gene is TRBJ2-5, the V gene TRBV11-2; D may be TRBD1 (6 bases). CDR3 length: 16 amino acids. Germline values: CDR1 SGHAT, CDR2 FQNNGV. Trimming left V 6 bases short and J 1 base short, with 18 bases between. The CDR3 spells CASRLLGQGPQETQYF. CDR3 nucleotide sequence: TGTGCCAGCAGACTTTTAGGGCAGGGGCCCCAAGAGACCCAGTACTTC.

The chain is built from TRBV5-4 and TRBJ1-6; D possibly corresponds to TRBD1 (6 bases). V was cut by 4 bases and J by 4 bases, with 12 bases left in between. CDR1 is SGHNT, CDR2 YYREEE, per germline (reference sequence). The CDR3 runs to 15 residues. CDR3 in amino acids: CASSLGTQYNSPLHF. In DNA form, the CDR3 reads TGTGCCAGCAGCCTCGGGACACAATATAATTCACCCCTCCACTTT.

The genes are TRBV7-9 and TRBJ2-7; D perhaps matches TRBD1 (6 bases). The V gene's germline CDR1 is SEHNR and CDR2 FQNEAQ (reference sequence). CDR3 length equals 14 residues. Trimming shortened V by 1 base and J by 2 bases, and 9 bases separated the two germline ends. This CDR3 reads CASSLGTAPYEQYF. In DNA form, the CDR3 reads TGTGCCAGCAGCTTAGGGACAGCGCCCTACGAGCAGTACTTC. The whole variable domain, filled in from reference TRBV7-9 and TRBJ2-7, reads DTGVSQNPRHKITKRGQNVTFRCDPISEHNRLYWYRQTLGQGPEFLTYFQNEAQLEKSRLLSDRFSAERPKGSFSTLEIQRTEQGDSAMYLCASSLGTAPYEQYFGPGTRLTVT.

The chain is built from TRBV19 and TRBJ1-1, with D perhaps matching TRBD1 (6 bases). Trimming took 5 bases from V and 1 from J, leaving 14 bases between them. CDR1 and CDR2 (germline): LNHDA, SQIVND (reference sequence). This CDR3 is built from 15 residues. CDR3 coding DNA: TGTGCCAGTAGTGAGGCCGGACAGAGGAACACTGAAGCTTTCTTT. Protein: CASSEAGQRNTEAFF.

The rearrangement joins TRBV10-2 to TRBJ1-4, with TRBD1 identical over 8 bases. V gave up 0 bases and J gave up 7 bases; unmatched junction bases: 7. The CDR3 length is 16 residues. Germline CDR1 and CDR2: WSHSY and SAAADI. The CDR3 loop reads CASSESGGQGGEKLFF. The CDR3, as DNA: TGCGCCAGCAGTGAGTCAGGAGGACAGGGAGGTGAAAAACTGTTTTTT.

In the case of this clone: Distinct nucleotide sequences in the sample also encode this CDR3. V usage is TRBV5-1 and J usage is TRBJ2-3, with D tentatively TRBD2 (6 bases). The CDR3 loop spans 14 amino acids. Germline V gene data show CDR1 as SGHRS and CDR2 as YFSETQ. Trimming pared 4 bases from V and 0 bases from J, leaving 9 bases between. For the CDR3, the DNA is TGCGCCAGCAGCAGGGACTCTAGCACAGATACGCAGTATTTT. The encoded protein is CASSRDSSTDTQYF.

This rearrangement joins TRBV19 to TRBJ1-2; D is unclear. Per the germline V gene, CDR1 is LNHDA and CDR2 is SQIVND (reference sequence). Deletions cut 7 bases from V and 4 bases from J, with 13 bases between. The CDR3 sequence is 13 residues long. In DNA, the CDR3 is TGTGCCAGTACCCCTGAGAGTCCCTATGGCTACACCTTC. Translation: CASTPESPYGYTF.

This chain uses TRBV12-3 or TRBV12-4 with TRBJ2-5; possible D gene TRBD2, 5 bases. V was shortened by 7 bases and J by 5 bases, with 14 bases between the two germline ends. This CDR3 is built from 13 residues. Written as DNA, the CDR3 is TGTGCCAGCACATCGGGTAGCGTGGAGACCCAGTACTTC. This translates into CASTSGSVETQYF.

CDR3: CASSQRTSGGTGELFF. The CDR3 bases are TGTGCCAGCAGCCAACGGACTAGCGGGGGTACCGGGGAGCTGTTTTTT. The chain joins TRBV11-2 to TRBJ2-2; 13 positions match TRBD2. Per the germline V gene, CDR1 is SGHAT and CDR2 is FQNNGV. There are 16 residues in the CDR3. V lost 5 bases and J lost 5; bases outside the gene matches: 5. The full variable domain, its missing parts supplied by reference TRBV11-2 and TRBJ2-2, is EAGVAQSPRYKIIEKRQSVAFWCNPISGHATLYWYQQILGQGPKLLIQFQNNGVVDDSQLPKDRFSAERLKGVDSTLKIQPAKLEDSAVYLCASSQRTSGGTGELFFGEGSRLTVL.

The chain is built from TRBV11-2 and TRBJ1-5; TRBD1 agrees at 7 bases. The ends lost 3 bases at V and 6 bases at J; junction bases unmatched: 2. CDR1 SGHAT and CDR2 FQNNGV come from the germline V gene. The CDR3 is 13 amino acids. The CDR3, as DNA: TGTGCCAGCAGCTTGACAGGGTCTCAGCCCCAGCATTTT. Protein: CASSLTGSQPQHF.

This clone was recorded only once. This chain uses TRBV27 with TRBJ1-2; 8 nucleotides agree with TRBD1. J lost 5 bases, V lost 0 bases, and 5 bases had no gene match. CDR1 is MNHEY and CDR2 is SMNVEV in the germline V gene (reference sequence). The CDR3 is 15 residues long. The CDR3 region has the DNA TGTGCCAGCAGTTTATCCAGGGGGCCTGGGTATGGCTACACCTTC. Protein sequence: CASSLSRGPGYGYTF.

This chain links TRBV6-5 with TRBJ2-5; 8 nucleotides align to TRBD1. The CDR3 is 13 amino acids. Per the germline V gene, CDR1 is MNHEY and CDR2 is SVGAGI. J lost 5 bases, V lost 7 bases, and 6 bases had no gene match. For the CDR3, the DNA is TGTGCCAGCAAATCGACAGGGGTGGAGACCCAGTACTTC. It is translated as CASKSTGVETQYF.

This clone was seen once. The V call is TRBV5-4, the J call TRBJ1-2; TRBD1 is a possible D gene (5 bases). The germline V and J ends were trimmed by 1 base and 3 bases, with 16 bases remaining between them. CDR3 length: 16 amino acids. Looked up from germline, CDR1 is SGHNT and CDR2 is YYREEE (reference sequence). As DNA, the CDR3 is TGTGCCAGCAGCTTGTCCGGGGGGGAACGATACTATGGCTACACCTTC. Protein sequence: CASSLSGGERYYGYTF.

The chain is built from TRBV27 and TRBJ2-7, with a weak D call TRBD2 (7 bases). CDR3 length equals 15 residues. CDR1 MNHEY and CDR2 SMNVEV come from the germline V gene (reference sequence). Trimming removed 3 bases from V and 4 bases from J, with 16 bases in between. This chain's CDR3 is CASSFGGGSWYEQYF. The CDR3 DNA reads TGTGCCAGCAGTTTCGGGGGCGGGAGCTGGTACGAGCAGTACTTC.

The rearrangement joins TRBV5-8 to TRBJ2-3; 7 bases align to TRBD1. J gave up 3 bases and V 4 bases, and 8 bases lay outside the gene matches. The CDR3 spans 15 residues. Germline V gene data show CDR1 as SGHTS and CDR2 as YDEGEE. The CDR3 is CASSKRTGSTDTQYF. The CDR3 DNA follows: TGTGCCAGCAGCAAAAGGACAGGTTCTACAGATACGCAGTATTTT.

The chain recombines TRBV25-1 with TRBJ2-5; 11 bases map to TRBD2. Trimming at V came to 10 bases and at J to 4 bases, leaving 8 bases not matched to a gene. Looked up from germline, CDR1 is MGHDK and CDR2 is SYGVNS. The CDR3 runs 14 residues. In DNA form, the CDR3 reads TGTGCCACCAAAATAGCGGGAGGGCTAGAGACCCAGTACTTC. This sequence encodes CATKIAGGLETQYF.

The chain uses TRBV12-3 or TRBV12-4 and TRBJ2-1; 7 bases match TRBD2. This CDR3 contains 12 residues. V gave up 1 base and J gave up 10 bases; unmatched junction bases: 1. The CDR3 DNA is TGTGCCAGCAGTTTAGGGCGGGAGGAGCAGTTCTTC. The encoded protein is CASSLGREEQFF.

V usage is TRBV11-2 and J usage is TRBJ1-6; D remains ambiguous. The germline V gene has CDR1 SGHAT and CDR2 FQNNGV. Trimming left V 5 bases short and J 7 bases short, with 9 bases between. The CDR3 runs to 13 residues. CDR3 loop: CASSPERNSPLHF. The CDR3 coding sequence is TGTGCCAGCAGCCCGGAGCGGAATTCACCCCTCCACTTT. Combining the CDR3 with reference TRBV11-2 and TRBJ1-6 gives the whole variable domain EAGVAQSPRYKIIEKRQSVAFWCNPISGHATLYWYQQILGQGPKLLIQFQNNGVVDDSQLPKDRFSAERLKGVDSTLKIQPAKLEDSAVYLCASSPERNSPLHFGNGTRLTVT.

V and J are TRBV2 and TRBJ1-4; D remains ambiguous. This CDR3 contains 17 residues. V lost 8 bases and J 0 bases, leaving 19 bases between the germline ends. CDR1 and CDR2 from the germline V gene are SNHLY and FYNNEI. CDR3 amino acids: CASLEPKKLATNEKLFF. CDR3 bases: TGTGCCAGCTTGGAGCCGAAAAAGCTCGCAACTAATGAAAAACTGTTTTTT.

The chain links TRBV28 to TRBJ1-5, with TRBD1 matching over 8 bases. This CDR3 is built from 14 residues. Germline V gene lookup returns CDR1 MDHEN and CDR2 SYDVKM. J lost 5 bases, V lost 6 bases, and 6 bases had no gene match. DNA of the CDR3: TGTGCCAGCAGGATGACAGGGGCGCATCAGCCCCAGCATTTT. Translation: CASRMTGAHQPQHF.

V and J are TRBV5-1 and TRBJ1-2, with 7 bases identical to TRBD1. V lost 4 bases, J lost 1 base, and 7 bases stayed unmatched. The germline gives CDR1 SGHRS, CDR2 YFSETQ. The CDR3 sequence is 15 residues long. The CDR3 spells CASSLGTADNYGYTF. The CDR3 bases are TGCGCCAGCAGCCTGGGGACAGCCGATAACTATGGCTACACCTTC.